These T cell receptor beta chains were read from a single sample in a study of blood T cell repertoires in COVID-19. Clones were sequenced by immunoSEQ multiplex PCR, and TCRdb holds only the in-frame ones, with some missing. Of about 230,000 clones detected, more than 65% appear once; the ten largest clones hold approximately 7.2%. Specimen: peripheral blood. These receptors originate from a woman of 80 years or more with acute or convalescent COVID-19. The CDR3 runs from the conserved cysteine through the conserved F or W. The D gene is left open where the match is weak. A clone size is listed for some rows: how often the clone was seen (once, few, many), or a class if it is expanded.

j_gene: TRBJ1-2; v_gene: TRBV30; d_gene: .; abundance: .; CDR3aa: CAWRTPTKGYTF; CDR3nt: TGTGCCTGGAGGACACCCACGAAGGGCTACACCTTC
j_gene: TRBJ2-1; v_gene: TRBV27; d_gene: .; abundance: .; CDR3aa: CASRQRGLGTPGEQFF; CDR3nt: TGTGCCAGCAGACAAAGAGGCCTAGGGACTCCGGGAGAGCAGTTCTTC
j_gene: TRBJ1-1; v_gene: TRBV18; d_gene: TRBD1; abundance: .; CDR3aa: CASSPGDRDVFF; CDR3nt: TGTGCCAGCTCACCGGGAGACAGGGATGTTTTCTTT
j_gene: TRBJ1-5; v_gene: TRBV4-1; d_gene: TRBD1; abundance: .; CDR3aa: CASSQGTGPGGNQPQHF; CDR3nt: TGCGCCAGCAGCCAGGGGACAGGGCCGGGGGGCAATCAGCCCCAGCATTTT
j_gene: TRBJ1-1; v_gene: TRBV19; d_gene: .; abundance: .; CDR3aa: CASSKLRGTYEVEDEAFF; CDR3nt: TGTGCCAGTAGTAAGTTGAGGGGGACATACGAGGTTGAAGACGAAGCTTTCTTT
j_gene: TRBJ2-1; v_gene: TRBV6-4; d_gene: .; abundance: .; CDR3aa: CASSENRVNEQFF; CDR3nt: TGTGCCAGCAGTGAGAACAGGGTCAATGAGCAGTTCTTC
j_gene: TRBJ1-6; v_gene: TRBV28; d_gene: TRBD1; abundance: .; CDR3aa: CASSRGQGEGNSPLHF; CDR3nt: TGTGCCAGCAGCCGAGGACAGGGTGAAGGGAATTCACCCCTCCACTTT
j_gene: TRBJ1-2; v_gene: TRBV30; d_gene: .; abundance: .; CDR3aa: CAWSGGEVAF; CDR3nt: TGTGCCTGGAGTGGAGGGGAGGTGGCCTTC
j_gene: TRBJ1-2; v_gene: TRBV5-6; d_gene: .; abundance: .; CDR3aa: CASSLIEGVYGYTF; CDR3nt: TGTGCCAGCAGCTTGATAGAGGGGGTCTATGGCTACACCTTC
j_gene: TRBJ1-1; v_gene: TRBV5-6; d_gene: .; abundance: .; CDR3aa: CASSLGARGSTEAFF; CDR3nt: TGTGCCAGCAGCTTGGGGGCCAGGGGTTCTACTGAAGCTTTCTTT
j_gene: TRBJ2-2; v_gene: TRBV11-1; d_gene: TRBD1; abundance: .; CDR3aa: CASSVGQGTGELFF; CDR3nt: TGTGCCAGCAGCGTCGGACAGGGCACCGGGGAGCTGTTTTTT
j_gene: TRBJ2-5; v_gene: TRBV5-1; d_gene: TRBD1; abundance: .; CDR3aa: CASSPGQPQETQYF; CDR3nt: TGCGCCAGCAGCCCGGGACAGCCACAAGAGACCCAGTACTTC
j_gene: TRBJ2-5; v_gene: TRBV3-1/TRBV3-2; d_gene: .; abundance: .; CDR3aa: CATHSWGTDQETQYF; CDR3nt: TGTGCCACCCACAGTTGGGGCACCGACCAAGAGACCCAGTACTTC
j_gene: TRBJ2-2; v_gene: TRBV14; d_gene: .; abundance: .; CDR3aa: CASSPFGDGRNTGELFF; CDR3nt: TGTGCCAGCAGCCCCTTTGGGGATGGGAGGAACACCGGGGAGCTGTTTTTT
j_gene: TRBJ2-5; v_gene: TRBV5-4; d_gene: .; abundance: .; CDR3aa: CASSRSGGPPQETQYF; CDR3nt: TGTGCCAGCAGCCGCTCCGGAGGGCCCCCCCAAGAGACCCAGTACTTC
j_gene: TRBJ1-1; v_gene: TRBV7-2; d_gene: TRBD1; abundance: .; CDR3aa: CASSLAGGRDTEAFF; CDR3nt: TGTGCCAGCAGCTTAGCAGGGGGCAGGGACACTGAAGCTTTCTTT
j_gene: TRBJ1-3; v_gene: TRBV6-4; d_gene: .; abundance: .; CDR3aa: CASSGLVRTDISLSGNTIYF; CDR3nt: TGTGCCAGCAGTGGACTGGTCAGGACAGATATATCACTCTCTGGAAACACCATATATTTT
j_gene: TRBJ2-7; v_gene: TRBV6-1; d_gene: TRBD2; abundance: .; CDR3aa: CASSEGPGGPQYEQYF; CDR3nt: TGTGCCAGCAGTGAAGGGCCGGGGGGGCCCCAATACGAGCAGTACTTC
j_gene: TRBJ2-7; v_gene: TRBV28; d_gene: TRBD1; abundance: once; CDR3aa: CASTSPGQPSYEQYF; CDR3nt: TGTGCCAGCACCTCACCGGGACAGCCCTCCTACGAGCAGTACTTC
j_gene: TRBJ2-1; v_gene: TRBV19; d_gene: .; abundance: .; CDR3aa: CASSIGGRGRGTYNEQFF; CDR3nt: TGTGCCAGTAGTATCGGGGGACGCGGCAGGGGGACCTACAATGAGCAGTTCTTC
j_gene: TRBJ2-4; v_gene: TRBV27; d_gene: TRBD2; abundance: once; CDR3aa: CASSFREAGVIQYF; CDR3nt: TGTGCCAGCAGTTTCCGGGAGGCCGGGGTCATTCAGTACTTC
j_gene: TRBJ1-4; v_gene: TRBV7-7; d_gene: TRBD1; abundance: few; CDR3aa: CASSSGTANEKLFF; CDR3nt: TGTGCCAGCAGTTCCGGGACAGCTAATGAAAAACTGTTTTTT
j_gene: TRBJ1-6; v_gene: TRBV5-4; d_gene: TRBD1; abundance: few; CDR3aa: CASSLAGQGNSPLHF; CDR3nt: TGTGCCAGCAGCTTAGCGGGACAGGGGAATTCACCCCTCCACTTT
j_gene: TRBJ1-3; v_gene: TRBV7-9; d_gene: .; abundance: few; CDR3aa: CASKSRGSGNTIYF; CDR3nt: TGTGCCAGCAAAAGCAGGGGCTCTGGAAACACCATATATTTT
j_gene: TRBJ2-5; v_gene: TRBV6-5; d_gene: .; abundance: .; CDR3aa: CASKQPFVETQYF; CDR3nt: TGTGCCAGCAAACAACCGTTCGTAGAGACCCAGTACTTC
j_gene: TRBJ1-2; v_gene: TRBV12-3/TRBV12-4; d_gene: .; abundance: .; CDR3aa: CASSPQGYGHTF; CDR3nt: TGTGCCAGCAGTCCACAGGGTTATGGCCACACCTTC
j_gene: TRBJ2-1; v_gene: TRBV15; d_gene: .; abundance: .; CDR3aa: CATSRDAGSYNEQFF; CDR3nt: TGTGCCACCAGCAGAGATGCCGGCTCCTACAATGAGCAGTTCTTC
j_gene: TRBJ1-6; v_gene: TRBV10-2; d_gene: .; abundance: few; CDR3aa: CASSESQGNSPLHF; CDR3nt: TGCGCCAGCAGTGAGAGTCAGGGAAATTCACCCCTCCACTTT
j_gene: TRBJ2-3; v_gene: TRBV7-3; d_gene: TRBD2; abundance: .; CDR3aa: CASSPRLAGGPDTQYF; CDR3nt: TGTGCCAGCAGCCCCAGACTAGCGGGAGGCCCAGATACGCAGTATTTT
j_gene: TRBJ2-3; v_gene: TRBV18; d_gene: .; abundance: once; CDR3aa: CASSLTGYSSTDTQYF; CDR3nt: TGTGCCAGCTCACTCACAGGGTACTCTAGCACAGATACGCAGTATTTT
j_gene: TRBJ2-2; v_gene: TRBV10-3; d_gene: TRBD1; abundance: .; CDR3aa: CAISESWTGDTGELFF; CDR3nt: TGTGCCATCAGTGAGTCTTGGACAGGGGACACCGGGGAGCTGTTTTTT
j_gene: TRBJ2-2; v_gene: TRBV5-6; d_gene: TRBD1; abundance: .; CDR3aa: CASSFRDRVTGELFF; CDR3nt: TGTGCCAGCAGCTTCCGGGACAGGGTCACCGGGGAGCTGTTTTTT
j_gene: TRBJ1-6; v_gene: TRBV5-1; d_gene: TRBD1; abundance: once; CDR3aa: CASRETGKGQRTLHF; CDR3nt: TGCGCCAGCAGAGAGACGGGTAAGGGACAGCGTACACTCCACTTT
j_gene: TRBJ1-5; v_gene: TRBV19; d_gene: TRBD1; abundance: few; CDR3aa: CASSSAGGGNQPQHF; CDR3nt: TGTGCCAGTAGTAGCGCAGGGGGCGGTAATCAGCCCCAGCATTTT
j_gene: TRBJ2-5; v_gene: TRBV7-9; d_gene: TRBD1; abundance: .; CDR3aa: CASSSSGQGPFPSKMRYF; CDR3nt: TGTGCCAGCAGCTCCTCGGGACAGGGGCCTTTCCCCTCCAAGATGAGGTACTTC